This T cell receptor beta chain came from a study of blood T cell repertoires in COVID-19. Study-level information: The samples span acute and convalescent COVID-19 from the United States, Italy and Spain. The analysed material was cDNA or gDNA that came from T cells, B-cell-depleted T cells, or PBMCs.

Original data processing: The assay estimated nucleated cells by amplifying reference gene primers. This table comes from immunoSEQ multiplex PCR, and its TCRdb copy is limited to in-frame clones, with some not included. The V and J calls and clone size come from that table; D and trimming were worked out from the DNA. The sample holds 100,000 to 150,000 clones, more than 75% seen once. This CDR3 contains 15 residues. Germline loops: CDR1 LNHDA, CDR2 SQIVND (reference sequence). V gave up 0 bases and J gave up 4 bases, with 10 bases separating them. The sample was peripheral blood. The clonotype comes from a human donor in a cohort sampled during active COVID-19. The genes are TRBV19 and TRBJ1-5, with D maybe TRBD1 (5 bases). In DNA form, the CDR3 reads TGTGCCAGTAGTATAGATCGGGGGACTAATCAGCCCCAGCATTTT. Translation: CASSIDRGTNQPQHF.